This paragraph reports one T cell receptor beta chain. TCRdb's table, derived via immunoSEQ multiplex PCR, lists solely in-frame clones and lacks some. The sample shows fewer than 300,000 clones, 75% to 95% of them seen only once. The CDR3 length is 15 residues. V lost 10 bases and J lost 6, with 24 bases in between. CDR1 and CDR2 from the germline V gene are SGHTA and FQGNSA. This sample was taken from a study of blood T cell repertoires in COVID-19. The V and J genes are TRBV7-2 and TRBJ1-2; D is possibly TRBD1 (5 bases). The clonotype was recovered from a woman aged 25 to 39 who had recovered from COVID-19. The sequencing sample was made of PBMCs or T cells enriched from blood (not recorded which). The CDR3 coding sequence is TGTGCCATACTGGACTTCACCGGGACTCGGGATGGCTACACCTTC. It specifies CAILDFTGTRDGYTF.